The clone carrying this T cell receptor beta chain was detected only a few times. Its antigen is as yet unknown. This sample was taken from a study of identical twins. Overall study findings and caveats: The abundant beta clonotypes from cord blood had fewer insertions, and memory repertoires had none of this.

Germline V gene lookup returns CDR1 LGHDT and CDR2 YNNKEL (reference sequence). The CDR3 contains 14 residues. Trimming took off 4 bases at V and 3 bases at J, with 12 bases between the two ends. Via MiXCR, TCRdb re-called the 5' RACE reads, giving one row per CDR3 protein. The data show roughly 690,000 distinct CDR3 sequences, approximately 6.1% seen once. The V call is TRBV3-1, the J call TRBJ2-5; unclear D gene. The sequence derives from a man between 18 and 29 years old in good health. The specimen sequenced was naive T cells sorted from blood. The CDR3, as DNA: TGTGCCAGCAGCCCCTTTACTGAAAAAGAGACCCAGTACTTC. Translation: CASSPFTEKETQYF.